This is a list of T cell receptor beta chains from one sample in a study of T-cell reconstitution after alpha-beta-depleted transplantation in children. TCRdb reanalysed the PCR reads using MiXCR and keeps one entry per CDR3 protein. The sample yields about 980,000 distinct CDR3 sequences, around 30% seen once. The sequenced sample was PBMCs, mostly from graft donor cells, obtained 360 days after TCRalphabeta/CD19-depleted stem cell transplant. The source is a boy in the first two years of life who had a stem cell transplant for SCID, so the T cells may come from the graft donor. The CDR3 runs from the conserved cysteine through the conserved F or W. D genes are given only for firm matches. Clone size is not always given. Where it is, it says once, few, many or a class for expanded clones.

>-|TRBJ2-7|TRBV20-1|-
TGCAGTGCTATGAGGCGTCCCCGCGAGCAGTACTTC
CSAMRRPREQYF
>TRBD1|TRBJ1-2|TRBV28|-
TGTGCCAGCCGGTGGACAGGGCCCCTGGTTAACTATGGCTACACCTTC
CASRWTGPLVNYGYTF
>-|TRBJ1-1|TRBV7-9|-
TGTGCCAGCACACGACCGACTCTGAACACTGAAGCTTTCTTT
CASTRPTLNTEAFF
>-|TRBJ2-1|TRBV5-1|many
TGCGCCAGCAGCTTGGAGGGGCTGGCAGAATACAATGAGCAGTTCTTC
CASSLEGLAEYNEQFF
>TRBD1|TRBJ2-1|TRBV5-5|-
TGTGCCAGCAGCTTGGTCGCAGGGGGTTTGGAGTCGGTCTTC
CASSLVAGGLESVF
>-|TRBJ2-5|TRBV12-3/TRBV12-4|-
TGTGCCAGCACCACGTATGGAGCAGAGACCCAGTACTTC
CASTTYGAETQYF
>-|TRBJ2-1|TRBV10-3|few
TGTGCCATCAGTGATGAGGGGGGGCCTTATGAGCAGTTCTTC
CAISDEGGPYEQFF
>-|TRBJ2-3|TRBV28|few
TGTGCCAGCAGCCGGGACGAGGATAGCACAGATACGCAGTATTTT
CASSRDEDSTDTQYF
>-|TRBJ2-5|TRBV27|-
TGTGCCAGCAGTTTAGCGGGGGCGGAACAAGAGACCCAGTACTTC
CASSLAGAEQETQYF
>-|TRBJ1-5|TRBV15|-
TGTGCCACCGGGCAGGGCCATGGGGCCGATCAGCCCCAGCATTTT
CATGQGHGADQPQHF
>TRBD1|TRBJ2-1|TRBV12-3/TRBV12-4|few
TGTGCCAGCAGTTTGGGGGACAGAGATTCCAATGAGCAGTTCTTC
CASSLGDRDSNEQFF
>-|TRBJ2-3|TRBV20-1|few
TGCAGTGCTACCGGGGGCGCCTCAGATACGCAGTATTTT
CSATGGASDTQYF
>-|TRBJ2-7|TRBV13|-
TGTGCCAGCAGCTTAGGCCTCCTATCCGAGCAGTACTTC
CASSLGLLSEQYF
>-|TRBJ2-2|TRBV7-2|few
TGTGCCAGCAGCTTAGCGGGGGGCGCGAACACCGGGGAGCTGTTTTTT
CASSLAGGANTGELFF
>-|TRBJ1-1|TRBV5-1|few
TGCGCCAGCAGCGATGTTGGCGTTTTCATGAACACTGAAGCTTTCTTT
CASSDVGVFMNTEAFF